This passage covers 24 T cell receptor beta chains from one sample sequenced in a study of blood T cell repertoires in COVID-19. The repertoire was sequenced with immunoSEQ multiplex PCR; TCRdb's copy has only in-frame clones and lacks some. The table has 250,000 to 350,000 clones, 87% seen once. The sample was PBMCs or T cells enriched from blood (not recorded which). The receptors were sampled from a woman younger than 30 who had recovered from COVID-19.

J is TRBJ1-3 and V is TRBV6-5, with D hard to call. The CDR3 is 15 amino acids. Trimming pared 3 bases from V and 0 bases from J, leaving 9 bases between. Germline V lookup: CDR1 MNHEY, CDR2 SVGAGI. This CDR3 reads CASSYSGISGNTIYF. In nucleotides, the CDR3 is TGTGCCAGCAGTTATTCCGGGATCTCTGGAAACACCATATATTTT.

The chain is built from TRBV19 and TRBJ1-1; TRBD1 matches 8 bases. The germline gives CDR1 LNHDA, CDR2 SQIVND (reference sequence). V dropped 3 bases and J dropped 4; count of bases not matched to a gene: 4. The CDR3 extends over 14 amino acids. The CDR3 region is CASSISDRATEAFF. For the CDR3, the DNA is TGTGCCAGTAGTATTTCGGACAGGGCCACTGAAGCTTTCTTT.

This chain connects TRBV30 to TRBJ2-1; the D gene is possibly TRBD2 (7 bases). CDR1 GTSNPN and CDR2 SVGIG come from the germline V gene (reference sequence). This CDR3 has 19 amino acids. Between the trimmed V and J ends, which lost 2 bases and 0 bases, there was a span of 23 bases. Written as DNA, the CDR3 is TGTGCCTGGAGTTTAATAAGGTTTGGGGGGGCAAGCTCCTACAATGAGCAGTTCTTC. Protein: CAWSLIRFGGASSYNEQFF.

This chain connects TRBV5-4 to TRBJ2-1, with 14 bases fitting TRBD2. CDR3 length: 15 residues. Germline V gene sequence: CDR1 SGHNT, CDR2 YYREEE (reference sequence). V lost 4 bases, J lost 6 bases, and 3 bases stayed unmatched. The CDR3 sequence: CASSPGTSGSNEQFF. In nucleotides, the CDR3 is TGTGCCAGCAGCCCCGGGACTAGCGGGAGCAATGAGCAGTTCTTC. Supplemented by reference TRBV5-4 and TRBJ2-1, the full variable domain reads ETGVTQSPTHLIKTRGQQVTLRCSSQSGHNTVSWYQQALGQGPQFIFQYYREEENGRGNFPPRFSGLQFPNYSSELNVNALELDDSALYLCASSPGTSGSNEQFFGPGTRLTVL.

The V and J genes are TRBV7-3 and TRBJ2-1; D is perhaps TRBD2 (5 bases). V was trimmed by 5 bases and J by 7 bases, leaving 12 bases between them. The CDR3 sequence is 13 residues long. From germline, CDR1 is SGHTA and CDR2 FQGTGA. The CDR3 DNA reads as TGTGCCAGCAGCGCCAGTACGGGAAATGAGCAGTTCTTC. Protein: CASSASTGNEQFF.

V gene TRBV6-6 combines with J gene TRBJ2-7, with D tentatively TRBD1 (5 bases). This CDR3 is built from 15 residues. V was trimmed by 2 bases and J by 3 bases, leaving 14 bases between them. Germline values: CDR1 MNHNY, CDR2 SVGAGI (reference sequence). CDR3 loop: CASSYTGRTHYEQYF. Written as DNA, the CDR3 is TGTGCCAGCAGTTACACAGGCAGGACGCACTACGAGCAGTACTTC.

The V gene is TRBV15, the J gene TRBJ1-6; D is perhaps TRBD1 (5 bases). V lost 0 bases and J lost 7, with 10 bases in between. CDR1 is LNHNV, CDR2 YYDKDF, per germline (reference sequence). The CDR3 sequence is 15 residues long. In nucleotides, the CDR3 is TGTGCCACCAGCAGAGAGCAGGGAATAAATTCACCCCTCCACTTT. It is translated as CATSREQGINSPLHF.

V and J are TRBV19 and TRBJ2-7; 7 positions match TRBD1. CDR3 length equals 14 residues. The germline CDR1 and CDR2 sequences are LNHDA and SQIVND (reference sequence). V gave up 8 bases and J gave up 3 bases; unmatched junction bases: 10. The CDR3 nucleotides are TGTGCCAGTCGACGGCGACAGGGACACTACGAGCAGTACTTC. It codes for CASRRRQGHYEQYF.

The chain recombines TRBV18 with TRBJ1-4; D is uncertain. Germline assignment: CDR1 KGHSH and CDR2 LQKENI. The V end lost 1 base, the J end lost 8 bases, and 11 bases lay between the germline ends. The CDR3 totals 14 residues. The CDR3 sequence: CASSPRSAGEKLFF. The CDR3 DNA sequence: TGTGCCAGCTCACCACGAAGCGCGGGCGAAAAACTGTTTTTT.

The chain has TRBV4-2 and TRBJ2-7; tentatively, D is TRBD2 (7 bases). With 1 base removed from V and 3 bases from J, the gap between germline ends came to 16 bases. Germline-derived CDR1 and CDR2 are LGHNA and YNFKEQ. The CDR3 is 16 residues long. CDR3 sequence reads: CASSQGTGGHHYEQYF. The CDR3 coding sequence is TGTGCCAGCAGCCAAGGAACGGGGGGCCACCACTACGAGCAGTACTTC.

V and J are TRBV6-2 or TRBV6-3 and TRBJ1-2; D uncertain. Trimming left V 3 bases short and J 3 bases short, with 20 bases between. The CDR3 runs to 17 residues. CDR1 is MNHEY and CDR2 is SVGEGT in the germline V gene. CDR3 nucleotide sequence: TGTGCCAGCAGTTATTCCCTGGCGGGGTTGGCGGACTATGGCTACACCTTC. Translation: CASSYSLAGLADYGYTF.

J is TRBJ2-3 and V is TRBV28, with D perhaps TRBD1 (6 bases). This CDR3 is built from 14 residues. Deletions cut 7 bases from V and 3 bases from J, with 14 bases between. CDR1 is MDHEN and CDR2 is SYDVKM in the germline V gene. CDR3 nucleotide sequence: TGTGCCAGCACCAACGTCCAGGGGACAGATACGCAGTATTTT. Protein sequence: CASTNVQGTDTQYF.

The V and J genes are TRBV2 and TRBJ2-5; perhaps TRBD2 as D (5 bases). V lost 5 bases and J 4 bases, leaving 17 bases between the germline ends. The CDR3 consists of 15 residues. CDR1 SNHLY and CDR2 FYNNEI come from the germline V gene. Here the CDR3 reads CASSPHFTRAETQYF. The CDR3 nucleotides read TGTGCCAGCAGTCCACACTTCACTAGAGCAGAGACCCAGTACTTC.

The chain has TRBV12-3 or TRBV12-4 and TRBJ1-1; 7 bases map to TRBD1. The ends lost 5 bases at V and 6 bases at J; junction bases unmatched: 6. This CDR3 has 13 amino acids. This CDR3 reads CASSPGGEPEAFF. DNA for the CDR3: TGTGCCAGCAGTCCAGGGGGAGAACCTGAAGCTTTCTTT.

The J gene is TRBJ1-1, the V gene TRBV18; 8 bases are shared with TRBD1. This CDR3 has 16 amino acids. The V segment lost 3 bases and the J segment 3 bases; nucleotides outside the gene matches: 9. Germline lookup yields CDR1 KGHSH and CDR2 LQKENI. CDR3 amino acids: CASSPSTGAYHTEAFF. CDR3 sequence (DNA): TGTGCCAGCTCACCGTCGACAGGGGCGTATCACACTGAAGCTTTCTTT.

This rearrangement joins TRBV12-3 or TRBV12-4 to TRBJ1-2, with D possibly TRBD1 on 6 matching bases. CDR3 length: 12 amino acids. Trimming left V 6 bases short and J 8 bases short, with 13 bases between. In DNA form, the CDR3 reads TGTGCCAGCAGCCTACAGGGTGAAGGCTACACCTTC. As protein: CASSLQGEGYTF.

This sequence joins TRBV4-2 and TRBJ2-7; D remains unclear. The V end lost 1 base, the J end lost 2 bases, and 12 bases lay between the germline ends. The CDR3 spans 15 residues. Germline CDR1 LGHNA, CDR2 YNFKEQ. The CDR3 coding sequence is TGTGCCAGCAGCCAAGTTTGGCAGGCAACCTACGAGCAGTACTTC. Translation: CASSQVWQATYEQYF.

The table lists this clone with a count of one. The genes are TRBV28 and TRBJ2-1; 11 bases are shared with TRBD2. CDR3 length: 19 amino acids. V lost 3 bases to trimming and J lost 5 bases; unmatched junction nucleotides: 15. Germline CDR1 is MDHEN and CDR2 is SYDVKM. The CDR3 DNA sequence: TGTGCCAGCAGTTTGGGGCTAGCGGGGGGTGTTTGGGAAAACAATGAGCAGTTCTTC. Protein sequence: CASSLGLAGGVWENNEQFF.

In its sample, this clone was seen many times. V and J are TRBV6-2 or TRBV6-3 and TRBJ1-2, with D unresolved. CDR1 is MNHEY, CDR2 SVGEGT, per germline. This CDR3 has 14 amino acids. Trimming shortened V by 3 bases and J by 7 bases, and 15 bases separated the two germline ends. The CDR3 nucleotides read TGTGCCAGCAGTTATCAAGATGGACTGGGTGGCTACACCTTC. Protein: CASSYQDGLGGYTF.

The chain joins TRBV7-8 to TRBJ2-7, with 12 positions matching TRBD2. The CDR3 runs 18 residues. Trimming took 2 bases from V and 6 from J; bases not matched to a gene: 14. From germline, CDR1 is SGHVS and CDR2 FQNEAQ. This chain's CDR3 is CASSLNSKTSGRSGEQYF. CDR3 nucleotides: TGTGCCAGCAGCTTAAACTCAAAGACTAGCGGGAGATCGGGCGAGCAGTACTTC.

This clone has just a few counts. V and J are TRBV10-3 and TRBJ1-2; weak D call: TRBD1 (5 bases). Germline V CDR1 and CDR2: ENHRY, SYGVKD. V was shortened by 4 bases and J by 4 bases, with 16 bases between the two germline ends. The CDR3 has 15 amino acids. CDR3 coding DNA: TGTGCCATCAGTGCCAACACCGACAGACTCTATGGCTACACCTTC. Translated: CAISANTDRLYGYTF.

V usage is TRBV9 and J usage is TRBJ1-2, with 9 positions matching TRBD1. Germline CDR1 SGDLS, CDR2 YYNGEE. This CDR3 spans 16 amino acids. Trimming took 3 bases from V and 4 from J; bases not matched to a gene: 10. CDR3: CASSARDRALVYGYTF. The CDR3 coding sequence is TGTGCCAGCAGCGCCCGGGACAGGGCGTTGGTCTATGGCTACACCTTC.

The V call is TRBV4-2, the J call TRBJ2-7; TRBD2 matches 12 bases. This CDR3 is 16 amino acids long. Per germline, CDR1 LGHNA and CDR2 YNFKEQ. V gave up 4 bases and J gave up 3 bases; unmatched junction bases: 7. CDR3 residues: CASSPVLAGGNYEQYF. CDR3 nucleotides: TGTGCCAGCAGCCCCGTACTAGCGGGGGGTAACTACGAGCAGTACTTC.

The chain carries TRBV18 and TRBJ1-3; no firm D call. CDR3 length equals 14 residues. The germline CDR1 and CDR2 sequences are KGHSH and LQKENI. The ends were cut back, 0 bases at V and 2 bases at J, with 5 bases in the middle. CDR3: CASSPPKPGNTIYF. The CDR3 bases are TGTGCCAGCTCACCACCGAAGCCTGGAAACACCATATATTTT.